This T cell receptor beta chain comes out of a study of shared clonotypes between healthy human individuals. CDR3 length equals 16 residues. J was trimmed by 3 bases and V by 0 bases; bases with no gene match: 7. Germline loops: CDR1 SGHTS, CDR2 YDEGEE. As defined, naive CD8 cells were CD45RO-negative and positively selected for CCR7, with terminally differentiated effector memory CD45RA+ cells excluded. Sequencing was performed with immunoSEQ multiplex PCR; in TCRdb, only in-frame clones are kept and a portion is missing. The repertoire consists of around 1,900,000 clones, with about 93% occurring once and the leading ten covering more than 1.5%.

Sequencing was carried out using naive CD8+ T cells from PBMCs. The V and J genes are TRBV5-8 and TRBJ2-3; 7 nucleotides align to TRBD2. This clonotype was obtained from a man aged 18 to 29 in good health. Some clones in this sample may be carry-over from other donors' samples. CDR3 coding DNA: TGTGCCAGCAGCTTGGGACTAGCCTCTGGGACAGATACGCAGTATTTT. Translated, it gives CASSLGLASGTDTQYF.